This paragraph reports one TCR beta chain. As yet, its antigen is unknown. The sample is drawn from a study of cytomegalovirus exposure and HLA in healthy donors. Study conclusions and caveats: An analysis was carried out later, and it reportedly showed fewer N-insertions in an Asian-associated ancestry cluster than the approximately 670-donor mean. A later analysis appeared to link common viral pathogens to several of the most significant clusters. The dataset shows that most TCR sequences were rare, while some public TCRs occurred in many donors. TCR beta chains numbering 150 to 200 were designated cytomegalovirus-associated.

This CDR3 comprises 12 residues. Germline CDR1 and CDR2: SQVTM and ANQGSEA. Trimming at V came to 1 base and at J to 14 bases, leaving 6 bases not matched to a gene. It was with 60 Vbeta and 13 Jbeta primers that the PCR ran. The table came from immunoSEQ multiplex PCR; TCRdb's copy has only in-frame clones and leaves some out. The data show approximately 150,000 clones, about two thirds seen once. The sequence came from a woman in her 30s in good health and CMV-seronegative. This chain joins TRBV29-1 and TRBJ2-1; 9 bases align to TRBD2. What was sequenced was PBMCs. DNA for the CDR3: TGCAGCGTTGAAGCTGTAGCGGGGGTTAAGTTCTTC. It is translated as CSVEAVAGVKFF.